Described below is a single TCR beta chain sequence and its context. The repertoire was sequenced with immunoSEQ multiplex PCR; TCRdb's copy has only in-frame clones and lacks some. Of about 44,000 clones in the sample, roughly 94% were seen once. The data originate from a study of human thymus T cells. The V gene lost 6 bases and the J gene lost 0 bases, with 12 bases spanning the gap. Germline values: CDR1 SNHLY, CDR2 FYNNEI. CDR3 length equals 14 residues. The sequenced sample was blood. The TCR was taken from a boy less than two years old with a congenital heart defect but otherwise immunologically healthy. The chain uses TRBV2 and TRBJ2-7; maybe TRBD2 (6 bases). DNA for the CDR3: TGTGCCAGCAGGCCTAGCGAGACCTCCTACGAGCAGTACTTC. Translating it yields CASRPSETSYEQYF.